The rows below give T cell receptor beta chains drawn from one sample of a study of CD8 T cells in Susac syndrome. TCRdb fed the immunoSEQ multiplex PCR reads into MiXCR, producing one record per CDR3 protein. The sample has approximately 190,000 distinct CDR3 sequences; approximately 95% are singletons. The specimen was CD8+ T cells from PBMCs. The receptors originated from a human donor with Susac syndrome. The CDR3 runs from the conserved cysteine through the conserved F or W. The D gene is left open where the match is weak. Clone size is not always given. Where it is, it says once, few, many or a class for expanded clones.

D gene	clone size	V gene	CDR3 length	J gene	CDR3 protein	CDR3 DNA
-	-	TRBV9	13	TRBJ2-7	CASSEGRGNEQYF	TGTGCCAGCAGCGAGGGGAGAGGCAACGAGCAGTACTTC
-	-	TRBV28	19	TRBJ2-7	CASSYGIFRDTDSSYEQYF	TGTGCCAGCAGTTACGGTATCTTCCGGGACACTGATAGCTCCTACGAGCAGTACTTC
TRBD1	-	TRBV20-1	14	TRBJ1-5	CSAGDRDGNQPQHF	TGCAGTGCTGGAGACAGGGATGGCAATCAGCCCCAGCATTTT
TRBD1	once	TRBV4-2	15	TRBJ2-2	CASSAQGLNTGELFF	TGTGCCAGCAGCGCACAGGGGCTCAACACCGGGGAGCTGTTTTTT
-	-	TRBV5-1	14	TRBJ2-7	CASSLVWRGDEQYF	TGCGCCAGCAGCTTGGTCTGGCGCGGGGACGAGCAGTACTTC
-	-	TRBV30	11	TRBJ1-1	CAWTPPPEAFF	TGTGCCTGGACCCCGCCCCCAGAAGCTTTCTTT
-	-	TRBV27	14	TRBJ2-6	CASRPNTGANVLTF	TGTGCCAGCAGACCCAACACTGGGGCCAACGTCCTGACTTTC
-	once	TRBV6-4	15	TRBJ1-2	CASSDSRTAGYGYTF	TGTGCCAGCAGTGACTCCCGGACGGCTGGGTATGGCTACACCTTC
-	-	TRBV10-3	14	TRBJ2-5	CAISEDMGTETQYF	TGTGCCATCAGTGAGGATATGGGGACGGAGACCCAGTACTTC
TRBD1	-	TRBV6-5	16	TRBJ2-7	CASSYGDRANPYEQYF	TGTGCCAGCAGTTACGGGGACAGGGCGAACCCCTACGAGCAGTACTTC
-	-	TRBV6-6	13	TRBJ2-1	CASSYDASSLQFF	TGTGCCAGCAGTTACGACGCCTCAAGTTTGCAGTTCTTC
-	-	TRBV9	15	TRBJ2-3	CASSRADYRTDTQYF	TGTGCCAGCAGCCGCGCGGACTACCGCACAGATACGCAGTATTTT
-	-	TRBV6-5	10	TRBJ1-2	CASRGDGYTF	TGTGCCAGCAGAGGGGACGGCTACACCTTC
-	-	TRBV20-1	11	TRBJ2-5	CSASSSETQYF	TGCAGTGCTAGTTCTTCGGAGACCCAGTACTTC
-	-	TRBV20-1	14	TRBJ1-1	CSARVRGGNTEAFF	TGCAGTGCTAGAGTTAGAGGAGGGAACACTGAAGCTTTCTTT
-	-	TRBV29-1	13	TRBJ1-1	CSVEWRGDTEAFF	TGCAGCGTTGAGTGGAGGGGCGACACTGAAGCTTTCTTT
-	-	TRBV20-1	12	TRBJ2-7	CSAAGTTYEQYF	TGCAGTGCTGCCGGGACAACCTACGAGCAGTACTTC
TRBD1	-	TRBV5-4	14	TRBJ1-2	CASSSWTGTYGYTF	TGTGCCAGCAGCTCGTGGACAGGGACCTATGGCTACACCTTC
TRBD2	-	TRBV3-1	16	TRBJ2-1	CASSQSLAGSYNEQFF	TGTGCCAGCAGCCAATCACTAGCGGGCTCCTACAATGAGCAGTTCTTC
-	few	TRBV2	11	TRBJ2-7	CASSSVYEQYF	TGTGCCAGCAGTAGTGTCTACGAGCAGTACTTC
-	-	TRBV19	13	TRBJ2-3	CASSIGSTDTQYF	TGTGCCAGTAGTATAGGCAGCACAGATACGCAGTATTTT
TRBD2	once	TRBV9	17	TRBJ2-3	CASSLTGLAEEGDTQYF	TGTGCCAGCAGCCTAACGGGACTAGCGGAGGAAGGGGATACGCAGTATTTT
-	-	TRBV30	19	TRBJ2-2	CAWSDPILTGRENTGELFF	TGTGCCTGGAGTGACCCCATTCTGACAGGGAGGGAAAACACCGGGGAGCTGTTTTTT
TRBD1	once	TRBV20-1	16	TRBJ1-5	CSARDQGGIGNQPQHF	TGCAGTGCTAGAGATCAGGGGGGGATCGGCAATCAGCCCCAGCATTTT
TRBD2	-	TRBV25-1	15	TRBJ2-7	CASSDRLAGTYEQYF	TGTGCCAGCAGTGACAGACTAGCGGGTACCTACGAGCAGTACTTC
-	-	TRBV6-5	15	TRBJ1-1	CASSPRGGRYTEAFF	TGTGCCAGCAGCCCACGAGGGGGACGGTACACTGAAGCTTTCTTT
-	-	TRBV20-1	14	TRBJ2-7	CSARPGGLTYEQYF	TGCAGTGCTAGACCCGGGGGCCTTACCTACGAGCAGTACTTC
TRBD2	-	TRBV20-1	14	TRBJ2-1	CSARILAGNNEQFF	TGCAGTGCTAGAATACTAGCGGGGAACAATGAGCAGTTCTTC
TRBD2	-	TRBV20-1	15	TRBJ2-7	CSAAPPGLPNYEQYF	TGCAGTGCCGCCCCCCCGGGACTACCGAACTACGAGCAGTACTTC
-	-	TRBV6-6	14	TRBJ2-7	CASRSGTQTYEQYF	TGTGCCAGCAGGTCCGGGACGCAAACCTACGAGCAGTACTTC
TRBD2	-	TRBV3-1	15	TRBJ2-3	CASSQDRLASDTQYF	TGTGCCAGCAGCCAAGATCGACTAGCGTCAGATACGCAGTATTTT
-	-	TRBV5-1	15	TRBJ1-2	CASSPGPGNDYGYTF	TGCGCCAGCAGTCCGGGCCCCGGGAATGACTATGGCTACACCTTC
-	-	TRBV18	13	TRBJ2-1	CASSPPSLNEQFF	TGTGCCAGCTCACCACCGAGTCTAAATGAGCAGTTCTTC
TRBD1	-	TRBV2	14	TRBJ2-5	CASSDYGQGETQYF	TGTGCCTCCTCCGACTACGGACAGGGGGAGACCCAGTACTTC
TRBD1	-	TRBV2	17	TRBJ2-7	CASSAPGTGFSSYEQYF	TGTGCCAGCAGTGCACCCGGGACAGGTTTTAGCTCCTACGAGCAGTACTTC
-	-	TRBV6-5	12	TRBJ2-7	CASISPIYEQYF	TGTGCCAGCATATCTCCAATTTACGAGCAGTACTTC
TRBD1	-	TRBV29-1	13	TRBJ1-1	CSVNTGQGAEAFF	TGCAGCGTCAATACGGGACAGGGGGCCGAAGCTTTCTTT